Shown below are 27 T cell receptor beta chains from a single sample sequenced in a study of T cells in Graves' hyperthyroidism and ophthalmopathy. Amplification of TCR beta CDR3 regions was performed using RNA transcripts as template. With the HTBI primer set, the TCR CDR3 went through a first round of RT-PCR. TCRdb redid the calling of the multiplex PCR reads with MiXCR, one entry per CDR3 protein. This sample has around 300,000 distinct CDR3 sequences, with 13% found just once. The sample was blood. The receptors stem from a woman under 40 with Graves' hyperthyroidism that later progressed to Graves' ophthalmopathy.

This clonotype occurred many times. The chain employs TRBV6-1 and TRBJ2-3, with 7 nucleotides matching TRBD1. Germline V CDR1 and CDR2: MNHNS, SASEGT. V shed 7 bases and J 0 bases; nucleotides not matched to a gene: 7. There are 15 residues in the CDR3. The CDR3 sequence: CASTQLQGSTDTQYF. CDR3 DNA sequence: TGTGCCAGCACACAATTACAGGGGAGCACAGATACGCAGTATTTT.

Of note for this clonotype: This may arise from a read error, as a much more abundant clone is one base away. The gene calls are TRBV20-1 and TRBJ2-1; D not certain. This CDR3 is built from 13 residues. Germline V gives CDR1 DFQATT, CDR2 SNEGSKA (reference sequence). Trimming left V 5 bases short and J 6 bases short, with 14 bases between. The CDR3 here is CSAGSPPSNEQFF. In DNA form, the CDR3 reads TGCAGTGCTGGTAGCCCCCCGAGCAATGAGCAGTTCTTC.

The CDR3, as DNA: TGTGCCTGGAGTTCAACCGGGGAGCTGTTTTTT. Encoded protein: CAWSSTGELFF. V is TRBV30 and J is TRBJ2-2; D is ambiguous. Looked up from germline, CDR1 is GTSNPN and CDR2 is SVGIG (reference sequence). Trimming removed 2 bases at V and 5 bases at J, with 3 bases between. CDR3 length equals 11 residues.

About this clonotype: A much larger clone lies one base from this, so it may be a read error. Because it lacks the conserved phenylalanine or tryptophan at the end, this CDR3 is likely a read error. The J gene is TRBJ2-7, the V gene TRBV15; D call uncertain. The CDR3 covers 14 residues. The germline V gene has CDR1 LNHNV and CDR2 YYDKDF (reference sequence). V lost 0 bases to trimming and J lost 1 base, with 7 bases between them. CDR3 amino acids: CATSRDKVSYEQYS. For the CDR3, the DNA is TGTGCCACCAGCAGAGATAAAGTTTCCTACGAGCAGTACTCC.

Concerning this clonotype itself: With a much larger clone just one base away, this may be a read error. This sequence joins TRBV10-3 and TRBJ2-3; TRBD1 aligns across 7 bases. The CDR3 is 16 residues long. Looked up from germline, CDR1 is ENHRY and CDR2 is SYGVKD. The CDR3 here is CAISHTGESSTNTQYF. In DNA, the CDR3 is TGTGCCATCAGTCACACAGGGGAATCTAGCACAAATACGCAGTATTTT.

Many counts were recorded for this clonotype. This chain connects TRBV7-2 to TRBJ2-3; D not certain. The length of the CDR3 is 14 residues. V lost 0 bases and J 3 bases, leaving 7 bases between the germline ends. Germline values: CDR1 SGHTA, CDR2 FQGNSA. Here the CDR3 DNA reads TGTGCCAGCAGCTTAGCATTCCTTACAGATACGCAGTATTTT. Amino acid sequence: CASSLAFLTDTQYF.

This clonotype was recorded at least ten times. This sequence joins TRBV19 and TRBJ2-1; 9 nucleotides line up with TRBD2. The J segment lost 3 bases and the V segment lost 6 bases, leaving 3 bases of the junction unmatched. The CDR3 runs 14 residues. The germline CDR1 and CDR2 sequences are LNHDA and SQIVND (reference sequence). This chain's CDR3 is CASSSSGIYNEQFF. DNA of the CDR3: TGTGCCAGTAGCTCTAGCGGGATCTACAATGAGCAGTTCTTC. Variable domain in full (rest from reference TRBV19 and TRBJ2-1): DGGITQSPKYLFRKEGQNVTLSCEQNLNHDAMYWYRQDPGQGLRLIYYSQIVNDFQKGDIAEGYSVSREKKESFPLTVTSAQKNPTAFYLCASSSSGIYNEQFFGPGTRLTVL.

The sample holds many counts of this clonotype. This chain uses TRBV15 with TRBJ1-2, with D maybe TRBD1 (5 bases). Germline CDR1 LNHNV, CDR2 YYDKDF (reference sequence). The V gene lost 5 bases and the J gene lost 5 bases, with 18 bases spanning the gap. CDR3 size: 15 residues. CDR3 in amino acids: CATSGLDSGTYGYTF. CDR3 in DNA: TGTGCCACCAGCGGATTAGACAGCGGCACTTATGGCTACACCTTC. The complete variable domain, with remaining parts taken from reference TRBV15 and TRBJ1-2, reads DAMVIQNPRYQVTQFGKPVTLSCSQTLNHNVMYWYQQKSSQAPKLLFHYYDKDFNNEADTPDNFQSRRPNTSFCFLDIRSPGLGDTAMYLCATSGLDSGTYGYTFGSGTRLTVV.

For this clonotype: Given a much more abundant clone one base away, this may be a read error. The chain recombines TRBV27 with TRBJ2-3, with D perhaps TRBD1 (8 bases). Germline V gene data show CDR1 as MNHEY and CDR2 as SMNVEV (reference sequence). The CDR3 is 17 residues long. The germline V and J ends were trimmed by 5 bases and 4 bases, with 22 bases remaining between them. CDR3 bases: TGTGCCAGCAGTGATCGGACAGGGCGTGGGGGGGCAGATACGCAGTATTTT. Translation: CASSDRTGRGGADTQYF.

V and J are TRBV10-3 and TRBJ2-5; D is tentatively TRBD1 or TRBD2 (6 bases each). The CDR3 totals 13 residues. Per the germline V gene, CDR1 is ENHRY and CDR2 is SYGVKD. V lost 6 bases and J 5 bases, leaving 13 bases between the germline ends. The CDR3 spells CAIRGGGNETQYF. As DNA, the CDR3 is TGTGCCATCAGGGGGGGCGGGAACGAGACCCAGTACTTC.

The chain couples TRBV7-9 to TRBJ2-4, with TRBD2 matching over 14 bases. Per the germline V gene, CDR1 is SEHNR and CDR2 is FQNEAQ (reference sequence). The CDR3 is made up of 15 amino acids. V shed 4 bases and J 13 bases; nucleotides not matched to a gene: 9. The CDR3 DNA reads TGTGCCAGCAGCTACCAGGGACTAGCGGGAGAAGAGCAGTACTTC. Protein sequence: CASSYQGLAGEEQYF.

At least ten counts were recorded for this clonotype. V and J are TRBV6-2 or TRBV6-3 and TRBJ1-1, with TRBD1 as a possible D gene (6 bases). Per germline, CDR1 MNHEY and CDR2 SVGEGT. Trimming stripped 7 bases from V and 2 bases from J, with 17 bases between. This CDR3 region has 15 residues. In DNA form, the CDR3 reads TGTGCCAGCATCAGAAGGGACAACCAAAACACTGAAGCTTTCTTT. Encoded protein: CASIRRDNQNTEAFF.

This clonotype came up many times. In nucleotides, the CDR3 is TGTGCCAGCAGCCCGGGGATAAATAGCAATCAGCCCCAGCATTTT. Encoded protein: CASSPGINSNQPQHF. The V call is TRBV9, the J call TRBJ1-5; D gene unclear. Trimming left V 4 bases short and J 0 bases short, with 11 bases between. This CDR3 is 15 amino acids long. The germline V gene encodes CDR1 SGDLS and CDR2 YYNGEE.

This clonotype was counted many times. J is TRBJ1-1 and V is TRBV7-2; 10 bases fit TRBD1. The CDR3 totals 17 residues. The V gene's germline CDR1 is SGHTA and CDR2 FQGNSA. V dropped 5 bases and J dropped 1; count of bases not matched to a gene: 10. In DNA, the CDR3 is TGTGCCAGCAGCCGAGGGCGACAGGGGGCAGGGAACACTGAAGCTTTCTTT. Protein sequence: CASSRGRQGAGNTEAFF.

This clonotype was observed many times. The rearrangement joins TRBV7-2 to TRBJ2-3; D is possibly TRBD2 (6 bases). Germline CDR1 reads SGHTA; CDR2 reads FQGNSA. Trimming took off 1 base at V and 7 bases at J, with 18 bases between the two ends. There are 16 residues in the CDR3. The DNA for the CDR3 is TGTGCCAGCAGCTTAGACGGGACTGGCCGGGTTTATACGCAGTATTTT. It codes for CASSLDGTGRVYTQYF.

This chain connects TRBV20-1 to TRBJ2-5; 9 bases fit TRBD1. The V gene end was trimmed by 6 bases and the J gene end by 5 bases; junction bases not matched to a gene: 13. Germline-derived CDR1 and CDR2 are DFQATT and SNEGSKA (reference sequence). This CDR3 comprises 15 residues. The CDR3 DNA sequence: TGCAGTGCACCAACGCTGGGACAGGGTGGCGAGACCCAGTACTTC. Amino acid sequence: CSAPTLGQGGETQYF.

This clonotype appeared a few times. The V gene is TRBV7-2, the J gene TRBJ1-3; D remains ambiguous. Germline V gene sequence: CDR1 SGHTA, CDR2 FQGNSA. Trimming took off 3 bases at V and 3 bases at J, with 9 bases between the two ends. The CDR3 has 14 residues. The CDR3 spells CASSLQTIGNTIYF. The CDR3 nucleotides read TGTGCCAGCAGCTTGCAGACCATTGGAAACACCATATATTTT.

This clonotype came up many times. The chain employs TRBV20-1 and TRBJ1-6; D may be TRBD1 (6 bases). The germline CDR1 and CDR2 sequences are DFQATT and SNEGSKA (reference sequence). V was clipped by 4 bases and J by 10 bases, with 17 bases between them. The length of the CDR3 is 14 residues. CDR3 DNA sequence: TGCAGTGCTACTCCTCCCCTTCAGGGGTCACCCCTCCACTTT. Translation gives CSATPPLQGSPLHF.

This chain joins TRBV6-2 or TRBV6-3 and TRBJ1-1; 8 positions match TRBD1. The CDR3 extends over 17 amino acids. Germline V gives CDR1 MNHEY, CDR2 SVGEGT. V gave up 6 bases and J gave up 9 bases; unmatched junction bases: 21. The CDR3 bases are TGTGCCAGCAGACCCAGGGGGCGCGTAACGGAGGGTATTAAAGCTTTCTTT. It specifies CASRPRGRVTEGIKAFF.

The rearrangement links TRBV19 to TRBJ2-7; 8 nucleotides line up with TRBD1. The junction had 3 bases not matched to a gene; V was cut back by 5 bases and J by 3 bases. The CDR3 extends over 13 amino acids. CDR1 is LNHDA, CDR2 SQIVND, per germline (reference sequence). The CDR3 here is CASSRDRYYEQYF. DNA for the CDR3: TGTGCCAGTAGTCGGGACAGGTACTACGAGCAGTACTTC.

Here the CDR3 reads CASRPTGVETQYF. In DNA form, the CDR3 reads TGTGCCAGCAGACCCACAGGGGTCGAGACCCAGTACTTC. V and J are TRBV3-1 and TRBJ2-5, with 7 nucleotides matching TRBD1. The CDR3 is 13 amino acids. V was clipped by 6 bases and J by 5 bases; unmatched bases: 6. Per the germline V gene, CDR1 is LGHDT and CDR2 is YNNKEL (reference sequence).

The chain employs TRBV9 and TRBJ1-4; 7 bases fit TRBD1. J gave up 4 bases and V 4 bases, and 7 bases lay outside the gene matches. The germline gives CDR1 SGDLS, CDR2 YYNGEE. The length of the CDR3 is 15 residues. The CDR3 bases are TGTGCCAGCAGCCCAGCCGGGACAGTTAATGAAAAACTGTTTTTT. Translation: CASSPAGTVNEKLFF. The full variable domain, rest sourced from reference TRBV9 and TRBJ1-4, is DSGVTQTPKHLITATGQRVTLRCSPRSGDLSVYWYQQSLDQGLQFLIQYYNGEERAKGNILERFSAQQFPDLHSELNLSSLELGDSALYFCASSPAGTVNEKLFFGSGTQLSVL.

Only a few counts were recorded for this clonotype. The chain combines TRBV9 with TRBJ2-3; TRBD2 agrees at 7 bases. Trimming took 4 bases from V and 0 from J; bases not matched to a gene: 11. This CDR3 comprises 17 residues. Germline values: CDR1 SGDLS, CDR2 YYNGEE. CDR3 in DNA: TGTGCCAGCAGCACCGGAGGCGGGAGTCCCAGCACAGATACGCAGTATTTT. Protein product: CASSTGGGSPSTDTQYF. Variable domain in full (rest from reference TRBV9 and TRBJ2-3): DSGVTQTPKHLITATGQRVTLRCSPRSGDLSVYWYQQSLDQGLQFLIQYYNGEERAKGNILERFSAQQFPDLHSELNLSSLELGDSALYFCASSTGGGSPSTDTQYFGPGTRLTVL.

There are many counts of this clonotype. V usage is TRBV7-2 and J usage is TRBJ2-2; 9 positions match TRBD1. The V and J ends lost 5 bases and 6 bases, in that order; junction bases with no gene match: 7. CDR3 size: 15 residues. Germline V lookup: CDR1 SGHTA, CDR2 FQGNSA. The CDR3 sequence is CASSAWTGVPGELFF. CDR3 in DNA: TGTGCCAGCAGCGCGTGGACAGGGGTTCCCGGGGAGCTGTTTTTT.

CDR3 sequence reads: CASSDLRSYGYTF. The DNA of the CDR3 is TGTGCCAGCAGTGATCTCCGTTCGTATGGCTACACCTTC. The chain has TRBV6-1 and TRBJ1-2; D is uncertain. This CDR3 spans 13 amino acids. Germline CDR1 reads MNHNS; CDR2 reads SASEGT. V was clipped by 3 bases and J by 5 bases, with 10 bases between them.

This clonotype came up many times. The chain combines TRBV30 with TRBJ2-3, with 9 bases matching TRBD2. The CDR3 contains 19 residues. The V segment lost 3 bases and the J segment 3 bases; nucleotides outside the gene matches: 19. Per germline, CDR1 GTSNPN and CDR2 SVGIG (reference sequence). CDR3 DNA: TGTGCCTGGAGCGATACCCCGCGGGGGCTAGCGGGACGTACAGATACGCAGTATTTT. Translated: CAWSDTPRGLAGRTDTQYF.

This clonotype was seen more than once but under ten times. V and J are TRBV7-2 and TRBJ2-3, with TRBD2 matching 15 bases. Germline V gene sequence: CDR1 SGHTA, CDR2 FQGNSA. CDR3 size: 17 residues. The trim removed 5 bases at V and 5 bases at J, leaving 8 bases unmatched. This CDR3 reads CASSPPGLAGGRDTQYF. In DNA, the CDR3 is TGTGCCAGCAGCCCTCCGGGACTAGCGGGAGGTAGAGATACGCAGTATTTT.